This TCR beta chain emerged from a study of blood T cell repertoires in COVID-19. Of note for this clone: Other DNA sequences within the sample encode an identical CDR3.

The germline V gene has CDR1 MNHEY and CDR2 SMNVEV (reference sequence). V gave up 2 bases and J gave up 2 bases, with 6 bases separating them. The CDR3 spans 13 residues. Profiling relied on immunoSEQ multiplex PCR, and the TCRdb table lists in-frame clones only, not all of them. The sample records about 280,000 clones, 86% being singletons. This sequence joins TRBV27 and TRBJ1-1; D unclear. The TCR originated in a woman in her twenties or thirties with active or convalescent COVID-19. Sample: peripheral blood. Written as DNA, the CDR3 is TGTGCCAGCAGTTTACGGGAAAACACTGAAGCTTTCTTT. Translating it yields CASSLRENTEAFF.